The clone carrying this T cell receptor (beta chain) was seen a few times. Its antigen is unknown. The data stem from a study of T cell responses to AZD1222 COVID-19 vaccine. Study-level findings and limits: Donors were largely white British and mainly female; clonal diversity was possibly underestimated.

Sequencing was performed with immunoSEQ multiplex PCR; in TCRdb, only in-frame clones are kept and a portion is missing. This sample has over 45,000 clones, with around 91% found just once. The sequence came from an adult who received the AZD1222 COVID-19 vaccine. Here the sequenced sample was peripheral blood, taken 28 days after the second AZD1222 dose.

CDR3 in amino acids: CASSVGQLDYGYTF. In DNA form, the CDR3 reads TGTGCCAGCAGCGTAGGTCAGCTTGACTATGGCTACACCTTC. The chain is built from TRBV9 and TRBJ1-2, with unresolved D. The CDR3 totals 14 residues. The V end lost 0 bases, the J end lost 3 bases, and 9 bases lay between the germline ends. The germline CDR1 and CDR2 sequences are SGDLS and YYNGEE.